The 12 T cell receptor beta chains below were found in one sample sequenced in a study of blood T cell repertoires in COVID-19. The protocol was immunoSEQ multiplex PCR, while the TCRdb copy is restricted to in-frame clones and leaves out a portion. This table holds approximately 130,000 clones, 86% found once. The sample comprised peripheral blood. The receptors here all came from a woman aged 50 to 60 who had recovered from COVID-19.

The rearrangement uses TRBV10-2 and TRBJ2-7, with TRBD2 identical over 8 bases. CDR1 and CDR2 (germline): WSHSY, SAAADI. This CDR3 region has 14 residues. V lost 4 bases and J lost 6; bases outside the gene matches: 8. This CDR3 is CASSVMREATEQYF. CDR3 nucleotide sequence: TGCGCCAGCAGTGTCATGCGGGAGGCAACCGAGCAGTACTTC.

This clone has only a few counts. This chain links TRBV7-9 with TRBJ2-3, with 7 bases that match TRBD1. CDR1 is SEHNR and CDR2 is FQNEAQ in the germline V gene (reference sequence). The CDR3 runs 16 residues. The V gene end was trimmed by 4 bases and the J gene end by 0 bases; junction bases not matched to a gene: 7. CDR3 in DNA: TGTGCCAGCAGCTACCGCAACAGGGGAAGCACAGATACGCAGTATTTT. It encodes CASSYRNRGSTDTQYF.

The V and J genes are TRBV12-3 or TRBV12-4 and TRBJ1-2; D perhaps matches TRBD1 (6 bases). V lost 3 bases and J 8 bases, leaving 10 bases between the germline ends. CDR3 size: 12 residues. The CDR3 reads CASSFEGVGYTF. CDR3 nucleotides: TGTGCCAGCAGTTTTGAGGGGGTCGGCTACACCTTC.

The chain uses TRBV6-1 and TRBJ2-7; 7 positions match TRBD1. The germline gives CDR1 MNHNS, CDR2 SASEGT. This CDR3 region has 15 residues. The J segment lost 7 bases and the V segment lost 1 base, leaving 10 bases of the junction unmatched. CDR3 protein: CASSEGGRGSTEQYF. The CDR3 region has the DNA TGTGCCAGCAGTGAAGGAGGCAGGGGGAGTACGGAGCAGTACTTC.

In its sample, this clone was seen once. This CDR3 is CASSPKGQRDGYTF. CDR3 coding DNA: TGTGCCAGCAGTCCGAAAGGCCAACGGGATGGCTACACCTTC. The V gene is TRBV6-2 or TRBV6-3, the J gene TRBJ1-2; D gene ambiguous. Germline V gene data show CDR1 as MNHEY and CDR2 as SVGEGT. V shed 5 bases and J shed 6 bases, with 16 bases lying between them. The CDR3 contains 14 residues.

The sample holds many counts of this clone. J is TRBJ2-1 and V is TRBV7-9; D is uncertain. Trimming took 1 base from V and 4 from J, leaving 11 bases between them. The CDR3 is made up of 15 amino acids. Germline CDR1 reads SEHNR; CDR2 reads FQNEAQ (reference sequence). The CDR3 DNA reads TGTGCCAGCAGCTTAGGCGATTCCCAATACAATGAGCAGTTCTTC. Its translation: CASSLGDSQYNEQFF.

The V and J genes are TRBV5-4 and TRBJ2-7; TRBD2 agrees at 10 bases. With 1 base clipped from V and 7 bases from J, the junction kept 8 bases outside the gene matches. Germline V gives CDR1 SGHNT, CDR2 YYREEE (reference sequence). The CDR3 consists of 15 residues. The CDR3: CASSLYASGSREQYF. The CDR3 region has the DNA TGTGCCAGCAGCTTGTACGCTAGCGGGAGTAGGGAGCAGTACTTC.

The J gene is TRBJ2-7, the V gene TRBV6-6, with a tentative D call TRBD1 (6 bases). The CDR3 covers 11 residues. The V end was cut by 7 bases, the J end by 5 bases, with 9 bases between. Per germline, CDR1 MNHNY and CDR2 SVGAGI (reference sequence). CDR3 nucleotide sequence: TGTGCCAGCAAGAGGGACAACGAGCAGTACTTC. This codes for CASKRDNEQYF.

This clone was detected only a few times. This rearrangement joins TRBV7-9 to TRBJ1-2; D is unresolved. Germline V gene data show CDR1 as SEHNR and CDR2 as FQNEAQ (reference sequence). Trimming pared 7 bases from V and 7 bases from J, leaving 16 bases between. This CDR3 is 13 amino acids long. The CDR3 DNA follows: TGTGCCAGCACCGCTGAGGGAAAACGTGGCTACACCTTC. This sequence encodes CASTAEGKRGYTF.

This clone was seen a few times. The genes are TRBV6-5 and TRBJ1-5, with D maybe TRBD1 (6 bases). With 6 bases removed from V and 9 bases from J, the gap between germline ends came to 15 bases. Germline values: CDR1 MNHEY, CDR2 SVGAGI. This CDR3 is built from 13 residues. The CDR3 nucleotides are TGTGCCAGCAGCCCGGACAGAGGCAGGCCCCAGCATTTT. This sequence encodes CASSPDRGRPQHF.

The chain recombines TRBV4-1 with TRBJ2-1, with D uncertain. Germline V gives CDR1 MGHRA, CDR2 YSYEKL. The CDR3 loop spans 14 amino acids. V lost 3 bases, J lost 7 bases, and 13 bases lay in between. CDR3 protein: CASSHPIQKNEQFF. CDR3 nucleotides: TGCGCCAGCAGCCACCCGATACAGAAAAATGAGCAGTTCTTC.

This rearrangement joins TRBV15 to TRBJ1-5, with D maybe TRBD1 (5 bases). Germline V lookup: CDR1 LNHNV, CDR2 YYDKDF (reference sequence). This CDR3 is built from 15 residues. Trimming removed 0 bases from V and 3 bases from J, with 9 bases in between. The CDR3 nucleotides read TGTGCCACCAGCAGAGACCGACAGAACAATCAGCCCCAGCATTTT. Its translation: CATSRDRQNNQPQHF.